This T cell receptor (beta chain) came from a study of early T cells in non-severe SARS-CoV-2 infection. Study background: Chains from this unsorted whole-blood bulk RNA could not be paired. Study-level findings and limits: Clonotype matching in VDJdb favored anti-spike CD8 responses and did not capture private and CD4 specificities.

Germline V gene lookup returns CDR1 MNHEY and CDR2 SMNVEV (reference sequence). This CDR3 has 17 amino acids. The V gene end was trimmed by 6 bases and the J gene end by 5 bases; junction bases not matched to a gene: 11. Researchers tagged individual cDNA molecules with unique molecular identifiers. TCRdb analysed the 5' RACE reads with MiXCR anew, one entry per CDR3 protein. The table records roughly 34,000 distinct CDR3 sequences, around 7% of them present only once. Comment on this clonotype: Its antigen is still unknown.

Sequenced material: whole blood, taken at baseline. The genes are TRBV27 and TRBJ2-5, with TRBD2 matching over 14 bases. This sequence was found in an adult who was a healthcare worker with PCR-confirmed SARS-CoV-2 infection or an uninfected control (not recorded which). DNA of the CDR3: TGTGCCAGCAGGACCCTGACTAGCGGGAGGGCCGGTGAGACCCAGTACTTC. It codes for CASRTLTSGRAGETQYF.